This T cell receptor beta chain was sequenced for a study of identical twins. The ends were cut back, 2 bases at V and 0 bases at J, with 10 bases in the middle. CDR3 size: 15 residues. Germline V gene sequence: CDR1 LGHDT, CDR2 YNNKEL (reference sequence). In its sample, this clonotype was seen a few times. Antigen: not known. The cDNA had a unique molecular identifier and a template-switch universal primer site. MiXCR, run by TCRdb on the 5' RACE reads, gives a single entry per CDR3 protein. The repertoire consists of under 900,000 distinct CDR3 sequences, with 12% occurring once and the leading ten covering around 1.6%. Study-level findings and limits: Out-of-frame sharing of TCR alpha in monozygotic twins was underestimated by models.

This same sample was also taken into another study, of yellow fever vaccine responses in identical twins. As that study records: Reportedly, twins showed a vaccine T cell response that looked partly convergent and partly personalized.

The rearrangement links TRBV3-1 to TRBJ1-1, with D unclear. Input material: PBMCs. This clonotype originated in a woman younger than 30 in good health. CDR3 sequence: CASSQTDKLNTEAFF. The CDR3 region has the DNA TGTGCCAGCAGCCAAACGGATAAATTGAACACTGAAGCTTTCTTT.